The clone carrying this TCR beta chain has at least ten counts. Its antigen is unidentified. The data derive from a study of human T cells and chemical hapten exposure. In the study overall: The sensitizer, 2% DPC, was used on roughly 2 cm by roughly 2 cm of upper inner arm skin.

Each CDR3 protein gets one entry after TCRdb re-called the RACE reads with MiXCR. The table records 300,000 to 450,000 distinct CDR3 sequences, 4.5% to 6% of them present only once. Time point denoted: pre-sensitization, week 0. Sample treatment: therapeutic diphenylcyclopropenone sensitization with weekly scalp DPC. People who gave samples had alopecia, were 18 to 70 years old, and were suitable for DPC. This CDR3 region has 17 residues. The germline V and J ends were trimmed by 2 bases and 5 bases, with 20 bases remaining between them. Per germline, CDR1 KGHDR and CDR2 SFDVKD. Regarding the study as a whole: Controls had significantly fewer large CDR3 similarity clusters than were formed by expanded TCRs.

This receptor was taken from a woman between 45 and 60 years old with alopecia areata. Some clones in this sample may be carry-over from other donors' samples. The chain recombines TRBV24-1 with TRBJ2-5; the D gene is possibly TRBD2 (6 bases). The sample here was whole blood, taken in connection with sensitization to the hapten diphenylcyclopropenone (DPC). CDR3 residues: CATSDSGTPGREETQYF. The CDR3 nucleotides are TGTGCCACCAGTGATTCAGGGACCCCCGGGAGAGAGGAGACCCAGTACTTC.